Listed below are T cell receptor beta chains from one sample, sequenced in a study of shared clonotypes between healthy human individuals. This table comes from immunoSEQ multiplex PCR, and its TCRdb copy is limited to in-frame clones, with some not included. The data contain approximately 400,000 clones, 95% to 97% of them singletons. Sequencing used memory CD8+ T cells sorted from blood. Receptor source: a man aged 25-45 years in good health. Each CDR3 is given with its conserved first and last residue. The order of the fields is CDR3 length, V gene, CDR3 protein.

13 TRBV7-3 CASSLHSQETQYF
17 TRBV30 CAWSDITGRAATDTQYF
14 TRBV27 CARTPRGTSYEQYF
14 TRBV5-1 CASSGTTGAGELFF
12 TRBV6-6 CASSYVGTEAFF
17 TRBV28 CASSLFDRGEIKNIQYF
14 TRBV30 CAWSVAHLNEKLFF
13 TRBV29-1 CSVPGGNAYEQYF
11 TRBV11-2 CASSSGVGYTF
18 TRBV4-1 CASSQDPPAGGRTDTQYF
13 TRBV19 CATGLAGANVLTF
17 TRBV7-2 CASSLAPLAFTTDTQYF
15 TRBV25-1 CASSLQRGHTDTQYF